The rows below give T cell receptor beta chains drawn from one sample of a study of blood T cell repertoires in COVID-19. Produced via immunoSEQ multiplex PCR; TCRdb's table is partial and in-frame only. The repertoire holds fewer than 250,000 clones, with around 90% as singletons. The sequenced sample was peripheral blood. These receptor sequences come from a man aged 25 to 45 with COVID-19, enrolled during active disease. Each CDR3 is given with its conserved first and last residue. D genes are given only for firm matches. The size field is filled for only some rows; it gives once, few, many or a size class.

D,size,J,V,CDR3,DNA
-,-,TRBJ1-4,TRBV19,CASNNRAARDEKLFF,TGTGCCAGTAATAACAGGGCCGCGCGTGATGAAAAACTGTTTTTT
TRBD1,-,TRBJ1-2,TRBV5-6,CASSLTTGGVGYTF,TGTGCCAGCAGCTTGACCACAGGGGGCGTTGGCTACACCTTC
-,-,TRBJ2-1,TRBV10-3,CAISDTQGTPSNEQFF,TGTGCCATCAGTGATACACAGGGTACACCGTCCAATGAGCAGTTCTTC
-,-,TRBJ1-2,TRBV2,CASSEVSGYGYTF,TGTGCCAGCAGTGAAGTATCCGGCTATGGCTACACCTTC
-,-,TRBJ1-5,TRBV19,CASSILAAGPRHSQPQHF,TGTGCCAGTAGTATCCTCGCAGCGGGGCCCAGGCACAGTCAGCCCCAGCATTTT
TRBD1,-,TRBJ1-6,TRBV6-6,CASGRDRVNSPLHF,TGTGCCAGCGGTAGGGACAGGGTTAATTCACCCCTCCACTTT
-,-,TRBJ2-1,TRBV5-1,CASTGGQGSYNEQFF,TGCGCCAGCACCGGAGGCCAGGGGTCATACAATGAGCAGTTCTTC
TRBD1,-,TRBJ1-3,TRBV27,CASSLQGQSGNTIYF,TGTGCCAGCAGTTTACAGGGACAGTCTGGAAACACCATATATTTT
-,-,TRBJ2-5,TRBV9,CASSVQVEETQYF,TGTGCCAGCAGCGTACAGGTCGAAGAGACCCAGTACTTC
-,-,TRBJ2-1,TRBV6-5,CASRKLVLNNNEQFF,TGTGCCAGCAGGAAACTAGTGCTCAATAACAATGAGCAGTTCTTC
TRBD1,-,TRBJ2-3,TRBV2,CASSPGQGVSDTQYF,TGTGCCAGCAGTCCGGGACAGGGGGTTTCGGATACGCAGTATTTT
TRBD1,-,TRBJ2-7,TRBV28,CASRSQGVGYEQYF,TGTGCCAGCAGATCCCAGGGGGTTGGCTACGAGCAGTACTTC
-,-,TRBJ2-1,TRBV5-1,CASSLDNSYNEQFF,TGCGCCAGCAGCTTGGACAACAGCTACAATGAGCAGTTCTTC
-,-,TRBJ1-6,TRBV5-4,CASSLGSGQLNSPLHF,TGTGCCAGCAGCTTGGGGTCCGGACAGTTGAATTCACCCCTCCACTTT
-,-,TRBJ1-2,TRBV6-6,CASSSRGGGGYTF,TGTGCCAGCAGCTCCAGGGGAGGGGGGGGCTACACCTTC
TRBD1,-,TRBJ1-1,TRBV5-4,CASRDRGNTEAFF,TGTGCCAGCAGAGACAGGGGTAACACTGAAGCTTTCTTT
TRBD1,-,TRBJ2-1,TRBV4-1,CASSHFRTGLPDNEQFF,TGCGCCAGCAGCCACTTTCGGACAGGCCTCCCGGACAATGAGCAGTTCTTC
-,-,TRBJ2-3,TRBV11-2,CASSLSDRLRDTQYF,TGTGCCAGCAGCTTAAGTGACAGGTTGAGAGATACGCAGTATTTT
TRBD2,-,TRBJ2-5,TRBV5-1,CASSLAWEGTQYF,TGCGCCAGCAGCTTAGCGTGGGAGGGGACCCAGTACTTC
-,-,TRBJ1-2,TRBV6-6,CASSYSGQNYGYTF,TGTGCCAGCAGTTACTCTGGGCAGAACTATGGCTACACCTTC
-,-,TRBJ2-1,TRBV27,CASNPSLADNNEQFF,TGTGCCAGCAACCCTAGCTTGGCCGACAACAATGAGCAGTTCTTC
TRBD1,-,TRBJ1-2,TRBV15,CATSRDTGGDGYTF,TGTGCCACCAGCAGAGATACAGGGGGCGATGGCTACACCTTC
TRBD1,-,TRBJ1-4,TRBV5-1,CASSWGQGATNEKLFF,TGCGCCAGCAGCTGGGGACAGGGGGCAACTAATGAAAAACTGTTTTTT
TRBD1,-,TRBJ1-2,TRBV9,CASSTGTGDLNYGYTF,TGTGCCAGCAGCACCGGGACAGGGGACCTAAACTATGGCTACACCTTC
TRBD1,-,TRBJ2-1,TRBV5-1,CASSLAGTGYNEQFF,TGCGCCAGCAGCTTGGCCGGGACAGGGTACAATGAGCAGTTCTTC
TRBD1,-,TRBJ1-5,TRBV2,CASSEWFGTGPTDSNQPQHF,TGTGCCAGCAGTGAATGGTTCGGGACAGGTCCAACCGATAGCAATCAGCCCCAGCATTTT
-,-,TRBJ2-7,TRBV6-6,CASSPEGDEQYF,TGTGCCAGCAGCCCTGAGGGCGACGAGCAGTACTTC
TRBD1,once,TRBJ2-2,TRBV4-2,CASSPTGGLNTGELFF,TGTGCCAGCAGTCCGACAGGGGGCTTGAACACCGGGGAGCTGTTTTTT
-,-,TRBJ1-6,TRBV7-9,CASSVSGADNSPLHF,TGTGCCAGCAGCGTCTCGGGAGCGGATAATTCACCCCTCCACTTT
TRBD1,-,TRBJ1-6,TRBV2,CASSRQGRDSPLHF,TGTGCCAGCAGTAGACAGGGAAGGGATTCACCCCTCCACTTT
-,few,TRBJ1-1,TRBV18,CASSRAGRDTEAFF,TGTGCCAGCTCTCGCGCGGGACGGGACACTGAAGCTTTCTTT
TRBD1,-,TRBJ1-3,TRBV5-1,CASSSTAGQGSGNTIYF,TGCGCCAGCAGCTCCACCGCGGGACAGGGATCTGGAAACACCATATATTTT
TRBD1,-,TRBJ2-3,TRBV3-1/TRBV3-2,CASSRTTGGSTDTQYF,TGTGCCAGCAGCCGCACAACAGGGGGTAGCACAGATACGCAGTATTTT
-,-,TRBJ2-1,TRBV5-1,CASSLLYGGGYNEQFF,TGCGCCAGCAGCTTGTTGTACGGGGGAGGATACAATGAGCAGTTCTTC
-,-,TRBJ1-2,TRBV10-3,CAIRAGQNYGYTF,TGTGCCATCAGGGCCGGACAGAACTATGGCTACACCTTC
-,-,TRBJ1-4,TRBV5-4,CASSLFANEKLFF,TGTGCCAGCAGCTTATTCGCTAATGAAAAACTGTTTTTT
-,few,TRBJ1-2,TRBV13,CASSSIQGARFPNF,TGTGCCAGCAGTTCTATCCAGGGTGCCAGGTTCCCCAACTTC
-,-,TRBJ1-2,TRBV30,CAQGIYGYTF,TGTGCCCAGGGGATCTATGGCTACACCTTC
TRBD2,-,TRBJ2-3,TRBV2,CASTREASGVTDTQYF,TGTGCCAGCACCAGGGAGGCTAGCGGGGTAACAGATACGCAGTATTTT
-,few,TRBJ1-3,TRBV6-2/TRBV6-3,CASSWVGTNSGNTIYF,TGTGCCAGCAGTTGGGTCGGAACTAACTCTGGAAACACCATATATTTT
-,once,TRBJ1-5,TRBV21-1,CARLPHPRDSGNQPQHF,TGTGCCCGACTGCCTCACCCCCGGGACAGCGGCAATCAGCCCCAGCATTTT
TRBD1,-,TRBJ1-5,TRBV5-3,CARSPRQGAYSNQPQHF,TGTGCCAGAAGCCCGCGACAGGGCGCATATAGCAATCAGCCCCAGCATTTT
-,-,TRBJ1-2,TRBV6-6,CASSYVSGIYGYTF,TGTGCCAGCAGTTACGTTTCAGGGATCTATGGCTACACCTTC
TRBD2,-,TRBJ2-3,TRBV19,CASSMSSGGPTDTQYF,TGTGCCAGTAGTATGAGTAGCGGGGGCCCCACAGATACGCAGTATTTT
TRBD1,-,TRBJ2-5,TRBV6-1,CASSEYRGRETQYF,TGTGCCAGCAGTGAATACAGGGGTAGGGAGACCCAGTACTTC
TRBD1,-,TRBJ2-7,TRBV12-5,CARQGAIYEQYF,TGTGCTAGGCAGGGGGCGATTTACGAGCAGTACTTC
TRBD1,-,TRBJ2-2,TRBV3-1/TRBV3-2,CASNSAGTANTGELFF,TGTGCCAGCAACTCGGCCGGGACAGCCAACACCGGGGAGCTGTTTTTT
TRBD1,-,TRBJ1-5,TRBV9,CASSVEAVPGGQPQHF,TGTGCCAGCAGCGTAGAGGCAGTCCCAGGGGGCCAGCCCCAGCATTTT
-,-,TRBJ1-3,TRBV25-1,CASSDIPDTGNTIYF,TGTGCCAGCAGTGACATCCCGGACACCGGAAACACCATATATTTT
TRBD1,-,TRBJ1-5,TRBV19,CASSIGGQGWRQPQHF,TGTGCCAGTAGTATAGGGGGACAGGGCTGGAGGCAGCCCCAGCATTTT
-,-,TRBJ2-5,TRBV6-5,CASYAGWETQYF,TGTGCCAGCTATGCAGGGTGGGAGACCCAGTACTTC
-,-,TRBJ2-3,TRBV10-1,CASSELAGGIADTQYF,TGCGCCAGCAGTGAGTTGGCAGGAGGGATTGCAGATACGCAGTATTTT